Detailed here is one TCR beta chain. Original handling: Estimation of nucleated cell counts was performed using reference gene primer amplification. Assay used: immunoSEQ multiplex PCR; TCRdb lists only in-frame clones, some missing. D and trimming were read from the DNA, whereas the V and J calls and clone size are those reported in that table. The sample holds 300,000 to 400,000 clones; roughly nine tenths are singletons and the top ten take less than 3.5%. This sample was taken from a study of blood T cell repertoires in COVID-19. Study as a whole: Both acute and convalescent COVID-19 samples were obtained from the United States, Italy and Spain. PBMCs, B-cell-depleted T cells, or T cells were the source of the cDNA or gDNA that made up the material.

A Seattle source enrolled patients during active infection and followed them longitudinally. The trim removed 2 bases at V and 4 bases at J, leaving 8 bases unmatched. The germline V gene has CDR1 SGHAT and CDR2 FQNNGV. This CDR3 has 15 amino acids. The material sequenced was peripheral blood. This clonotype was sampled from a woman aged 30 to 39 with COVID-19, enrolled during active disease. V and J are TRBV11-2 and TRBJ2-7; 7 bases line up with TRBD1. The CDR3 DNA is TGTGCCAGCAGCTTATACTCCGGGACAGTTTACGAGCAGTACTTC. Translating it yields CASSLYSGTVYEQYF.